Following are 8 T cell receptor beta chains from one sample sequenced in a study of blood T cell repertoires in COVID-19. TCRdb's copy holds only in-frame clones and misses some; the assay was immunoSEQ multiplex PCR. The sample has 40,000 to 50,000 clones, approximately 87% seen once. Sequencing input: peripheral blood. These receptors originate from a woman at least 80 years old with COVID-19, enrolled during active disease.

This clone appeared a few times. The CDR3, as DNA: TGTGCCAGCAGCTTAGAATGGGTCAGGGGTTACGAGCAGTACTTC. Its translation is CASSLEWVRGYEQYF. V is TRBV11-2 and J is TRBJ2-7; tentative D call: TRBD1 (6 bases). V lost 0 bases and J 4 bases, leaving 13 bases between the germline ends. The CDR3 runs to 15 residues. Looked up from germline, CDR1 is SGHAT and CDR2 is FQNNGV.

The chain combines TRBV5-1 with TRBJ2-2; possibly TRBD2 for D (6 bases). V was clipped by 1 base and J by 3 bases, with 7 bases between them. The length of the CDR3 is 14 residues. Germline assignment: CDR1 SGHRS and CDR2 YFSETQ. The CDR3 is CASSLRRDTGELFF. The CDR3 DNA is TGCGCCAGCAGCTTGCGGAGGGACACCGGGGAGCTGTTTTTT.

DNA of the CDR3: TGCGCCAGCGGGATTCGTTACGGGGACACCTCCTACAATGAGCAGTTCTTC. It is translated as CASGIRYGDTSYNEQFF. This chain joins TRBV5-1 and TRBJ2-1; tentatively, D is TRBD1 (6 bases). This CDR3 contains 17 residues. The V and J ends lost 7 bases and 0 bases respectively, with 20 bases between them. CDR1 and CDR2 from the germline V gene are SGHRS and YFSETQ.

The rearrangement links TRBV5-6 to TRBJ2-7, with D hard to call. The germline V gene encodes CDR1 SGHDT and CDR2 YYEEEE. The V and J ends lost 1 base and 6 bases respectively, with 14 bases between them. The CDR3 runs 14 residues. The CDR3 protein is CASSLFSFSTEQYF. In DNA form, the CDR3 reads TGTGCCAGCAGCTTGTTTAGCTTCTCTACCGAGCAGTACTTC.

The chain recombines TRBV5-6 with TRBJ2-1; weak D call: TRBD2 (5 bases). CDR3 size: 19 residues. Per germline, CDR1 SGHDT and CDR2 YYEEEE. The V gene lost 4 bases and the J gene lost 0 bases, with 23 bases spanning the gap. The CDR3 protein is CASSENGADLYSSYNEQFF. The CDR3 region has the DNA TGTGCCAGCAGCGAAAATGGAGCGGATTTATACAGCTCCTACAATGAGCAGTTCTTC.

The chain has TRBV4-1 and TRBJ2-7, with 7 nucleotides matching TRBD2. The CDR3 is 14 amino acids. The germline V gene encodes CDR1 MGHRA and CDR2 YSYEKL. The V and J ends lost 2 bases and 3 bases, in that order; junction bases with no gene match: 4. Here the CDR3 DNA reads TGCGCCAGCAGCCAAAGGACTAGTAGCTACGAGCAGTACTTC. The encoded protein is CASSQRTSSYEQYF.

This clone was recorded a few times. The gene calls are TRBV7-2 and TRBJ1-5; D is undetermined. The CDR3 is 16 residues long. The germline CDR1 and CDR2 sequences are SGHTA and FQGNSA. V lost 4 bases and J lost 3, with 16 bases in between. The CDR3 spells CASSSEGGSYNQPQHF. DNA of the CDR3: TGTGCCAGCAGCTCAGAGGGAGGCAGCTACAATCAGCCCCAGCATTTT. The variable domain in full, completed from reference TRBV7-2 and TRBJ1-5, reads GAGVSQSPSNKVTEKGKDVELRCDPISGHTALYWYRQSLGQGLEFLIYFQGNSAPDKSGLPSDRFSAERTGGSVSTLTIQRTQQEDSAVYLCASSSEGGSYNQPQHFGDGTRLSIL.

The chain's CDR3 is CASSPNARGLETQYF. CDR3 nucleotides: TGTGCCAGCTCCCCTAATGCCAGGGGGCTTGAGACCCAGTACTTC. This chain uses TRBV18 with TRBJ2-5, with TRBD1 matching 8 bases. Per germline, CDR1 KGHSH and CDR2 LQKENI. This CDR3 contains 15 residues. The trim removed 6 bases at V and 5 bases at J, leaving 11 bases unmatched.